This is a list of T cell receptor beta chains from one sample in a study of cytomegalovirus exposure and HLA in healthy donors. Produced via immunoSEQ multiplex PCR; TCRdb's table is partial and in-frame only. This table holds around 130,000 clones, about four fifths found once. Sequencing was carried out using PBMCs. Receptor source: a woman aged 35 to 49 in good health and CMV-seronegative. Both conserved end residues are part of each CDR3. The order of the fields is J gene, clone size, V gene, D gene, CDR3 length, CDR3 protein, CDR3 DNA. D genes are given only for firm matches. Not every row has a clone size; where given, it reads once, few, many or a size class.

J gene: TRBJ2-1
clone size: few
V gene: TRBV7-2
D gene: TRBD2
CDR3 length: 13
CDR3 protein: CASSLESGGGAFF
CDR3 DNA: TGTGCCAGCAGCTTAGAGAGCGGGGGAGGCGCGTTCTTC

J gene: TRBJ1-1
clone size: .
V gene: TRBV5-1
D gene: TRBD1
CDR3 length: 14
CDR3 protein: CASSPGQMNTEAFF
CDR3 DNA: TGCGCCAGCAGCCCGGGACAGATGAACACTGAAGCTTTCTTT

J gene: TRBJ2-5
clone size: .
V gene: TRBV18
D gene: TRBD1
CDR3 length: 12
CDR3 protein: CASSETGETQYF
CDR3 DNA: TGTGCCAGCTCGGAGACAGGGGAGACCCAGTACTTC

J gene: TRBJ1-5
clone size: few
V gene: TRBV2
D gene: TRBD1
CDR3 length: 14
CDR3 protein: CASRGTGRVQPQHF
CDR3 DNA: TGTGCCAGCAGGGGGACAGGGCGAGTTCAGCCCCAGCATTTT

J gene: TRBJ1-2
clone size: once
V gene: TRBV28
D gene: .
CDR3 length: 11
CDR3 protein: CASSSLPGYTF
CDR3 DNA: TGTGCCAGCAGTTCTCTTCCTGGCTACACCTTC

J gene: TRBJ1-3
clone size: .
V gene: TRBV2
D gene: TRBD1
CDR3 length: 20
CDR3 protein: CASSALISGQVIVSGNTIYF
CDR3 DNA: TGTGCCAGCAGTGCCCTAATATCGGGACAGGTGATCGTCTCTGGAAACACCATATATTTT

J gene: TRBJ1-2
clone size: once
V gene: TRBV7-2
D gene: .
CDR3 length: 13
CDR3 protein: CASSRGVNYGYTF
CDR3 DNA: TGTGCCAGCAGCCGGGGAGTTAACTATGGCTACACCTTC

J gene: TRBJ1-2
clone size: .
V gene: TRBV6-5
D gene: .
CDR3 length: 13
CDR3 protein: CASGLGARYGYTF
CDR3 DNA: TGTGCCAGCGGTTTGGGGGCCCGATATGGCTACACCTTC

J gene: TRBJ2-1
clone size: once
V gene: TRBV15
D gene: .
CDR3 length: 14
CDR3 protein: CATSRGTAYNEQFF
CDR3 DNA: TGTGCCACCAGCAGAGGGACTGCCTACAATGAGCAGTTCTTC

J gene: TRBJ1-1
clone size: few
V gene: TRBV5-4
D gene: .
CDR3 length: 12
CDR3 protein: CASSPRGTEAFF
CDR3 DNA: TGTGCCAGCAGCCCCAGGGGTACTGAAGCTTTCTTT

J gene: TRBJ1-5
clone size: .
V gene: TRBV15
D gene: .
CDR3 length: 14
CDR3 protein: CATSRGQAYQPQHF
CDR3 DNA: TGTGCCACCAGCAGAGGACAGGCGTATCAGCCCCAGCATTTT

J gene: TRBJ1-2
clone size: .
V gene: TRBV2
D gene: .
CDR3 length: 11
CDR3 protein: CASRREEGYTF
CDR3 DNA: TGTGCCAGCAGGAGGGAGGAAGGCTACACCTTC

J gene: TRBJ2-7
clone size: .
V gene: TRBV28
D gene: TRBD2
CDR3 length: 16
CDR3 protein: CASSLYASGNSYEQYF
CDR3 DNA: TGTGCCAGCAGTTTATATGCTAGCGGGAACTCCTACGAGCAGTACTTC

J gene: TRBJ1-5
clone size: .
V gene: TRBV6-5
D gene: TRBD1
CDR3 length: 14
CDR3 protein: CASSSDRGNQPQHF
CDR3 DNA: TGTGCCAGCAGTTCGGACAGGGGAAATCAGCCCCAGCATTTT

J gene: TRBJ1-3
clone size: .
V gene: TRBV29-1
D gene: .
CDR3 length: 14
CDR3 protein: CSVAPAISGNTIYF
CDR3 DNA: TGCAGCGTCGCACCTGCGATCTCTGGAAACACCATATATTTT

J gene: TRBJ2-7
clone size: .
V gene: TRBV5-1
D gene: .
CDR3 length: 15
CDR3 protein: CASSLEVLAGHEQYF
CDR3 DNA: TGCGCCAGCAGTCTAGAGGTGCTAGCAGGCCACGAGCAGTACTTC

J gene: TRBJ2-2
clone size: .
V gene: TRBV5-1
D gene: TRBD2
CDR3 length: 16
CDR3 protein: CASSFTSGGRTGELFF
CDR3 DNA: TGCGCCAGCAGCTTCACTAGCGGGGGGCGCACCGGGGAGCTGTTTTTT

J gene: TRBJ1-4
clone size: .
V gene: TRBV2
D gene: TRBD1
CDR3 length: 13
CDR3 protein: CASRGQRAEKLFF
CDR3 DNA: TGTGCCAGCAGGGGACAGAGGGCTGAAAAACTGTTTTTT

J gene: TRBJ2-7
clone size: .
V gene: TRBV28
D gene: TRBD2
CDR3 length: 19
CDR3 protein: CASSLLGTSGYLRSYEQYF
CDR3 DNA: TGTGCCAGCAGTTTATTGGGGACTAGCGGTTATCTGAGGTCCTACGAGCAGTACTTC

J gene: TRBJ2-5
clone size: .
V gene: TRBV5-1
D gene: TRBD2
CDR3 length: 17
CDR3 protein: CASSLGLAGVDQETQYF
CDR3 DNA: TGCGCCAGCAGCTTGGGACTAGCGGGAGTAGATCAAGAGACCCAGTACTTC

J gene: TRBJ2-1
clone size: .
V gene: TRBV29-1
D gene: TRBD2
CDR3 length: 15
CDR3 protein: CSSKGLADSYNEQFF
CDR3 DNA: TGCAGTTCCAAAGGGCTAGCGGATTCCTACAATGAGCAGTTCTTC

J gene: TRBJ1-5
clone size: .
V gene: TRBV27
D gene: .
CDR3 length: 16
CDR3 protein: CASSFWGGDSNQPQHF
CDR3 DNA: TGTGCCAGCAGTTTTTGGGGGGGAGATTCTAATCAGCCCCAGCATTTT